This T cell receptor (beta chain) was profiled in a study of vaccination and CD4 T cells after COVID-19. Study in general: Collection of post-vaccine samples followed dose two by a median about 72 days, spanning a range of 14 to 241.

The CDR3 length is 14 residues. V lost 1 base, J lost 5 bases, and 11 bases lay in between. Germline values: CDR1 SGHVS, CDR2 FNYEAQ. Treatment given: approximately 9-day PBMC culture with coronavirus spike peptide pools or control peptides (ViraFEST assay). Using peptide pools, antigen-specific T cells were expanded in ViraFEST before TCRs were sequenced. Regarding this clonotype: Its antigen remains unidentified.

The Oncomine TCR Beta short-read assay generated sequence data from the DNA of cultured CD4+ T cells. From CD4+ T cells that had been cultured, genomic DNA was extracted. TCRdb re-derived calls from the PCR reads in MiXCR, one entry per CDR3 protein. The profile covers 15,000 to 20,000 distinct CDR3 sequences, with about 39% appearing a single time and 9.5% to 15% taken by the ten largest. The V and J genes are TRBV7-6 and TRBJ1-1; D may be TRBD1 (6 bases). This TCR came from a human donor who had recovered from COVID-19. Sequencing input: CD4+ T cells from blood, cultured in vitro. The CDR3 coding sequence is TGTGCCAGCAGCTTAGTGGTAGGGGGAACTGAAGCTTTCTTT. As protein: CASSLVVGGTEAFF.